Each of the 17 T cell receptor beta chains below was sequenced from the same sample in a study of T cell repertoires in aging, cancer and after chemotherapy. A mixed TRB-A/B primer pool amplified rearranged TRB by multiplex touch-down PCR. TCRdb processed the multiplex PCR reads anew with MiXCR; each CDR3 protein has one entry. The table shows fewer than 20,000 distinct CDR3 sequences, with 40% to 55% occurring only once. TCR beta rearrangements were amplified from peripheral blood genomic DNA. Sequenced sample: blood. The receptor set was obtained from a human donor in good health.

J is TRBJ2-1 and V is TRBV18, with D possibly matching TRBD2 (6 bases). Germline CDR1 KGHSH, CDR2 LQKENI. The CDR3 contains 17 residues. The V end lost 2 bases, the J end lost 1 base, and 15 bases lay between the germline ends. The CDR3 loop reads CASSPWGDQTSYNEQFF. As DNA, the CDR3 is TGTGCCAGCTCACCATGGGGGGACCAGACTTCCTACAATGAGCAGTTCTTC.

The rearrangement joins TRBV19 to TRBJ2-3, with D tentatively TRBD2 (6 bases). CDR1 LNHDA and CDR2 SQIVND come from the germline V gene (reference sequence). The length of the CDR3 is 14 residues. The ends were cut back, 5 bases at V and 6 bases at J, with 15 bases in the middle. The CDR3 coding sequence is TGTGCCAGTAGTGTAGGTGGGGACTGGGATACGCAGTATTTT. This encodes CASSVGGDWDTQYF.

The CDR3 nucleotides read TGTGCCAGTAGTCCCCCTAGCACAGATACGCAGTATTTT. As protein: CASSPPSTDTQYF. The chain couples TRBV19 to TRBJ2-3; D is unclear. Trimming left V 5 bases short and J 0 bases short, with 6 bases between. The length of the CDR3 is 13 residues. CDR1 LNHDA and CDR2 SQIVND come from the germline V gene (reference sequence).

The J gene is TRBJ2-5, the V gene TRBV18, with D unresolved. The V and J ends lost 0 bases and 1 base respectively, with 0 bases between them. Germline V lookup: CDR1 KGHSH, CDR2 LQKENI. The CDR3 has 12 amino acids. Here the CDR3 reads CASSPPQETQYF. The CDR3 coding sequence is TGTGCCAGCTCACCACCCCAAGAGACCCAGTACTTC.

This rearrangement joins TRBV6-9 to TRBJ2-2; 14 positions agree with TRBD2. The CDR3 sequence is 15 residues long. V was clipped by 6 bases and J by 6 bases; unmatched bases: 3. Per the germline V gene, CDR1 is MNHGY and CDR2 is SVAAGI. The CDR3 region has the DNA TGTGCCAGCAGGGGGACTAGCGGGAGAGCCGGGGAGCTGTTTTTT. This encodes CASRGTSGRAGELFF.

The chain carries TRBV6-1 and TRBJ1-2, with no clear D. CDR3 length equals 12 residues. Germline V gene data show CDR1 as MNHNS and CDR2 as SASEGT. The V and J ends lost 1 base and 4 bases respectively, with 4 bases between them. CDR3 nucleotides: TGTGCCAGCAGTGAAGGGGGCTATGGCTACACCTTC. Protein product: CASSEGGYGYTF.

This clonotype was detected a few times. CDR3 coding DNA: TGTGCCAGTAACAACTTCCCGGACTTCCAAGAGACCCAGTACTTC. The encoded protein is CASNNFPDFQETQYF. The J gene is TRBJ2-5, the V gene TRBV19, with a weak D call TRBD2 (5 bases). Germline V gives CDR1 LNHDA, CDR2 SQIVND (reference sequence). Trimming shortened V by 7 bases and J by 1 base, and 16 bases separated the two germline ends. The CDR3 totals 15 residues.

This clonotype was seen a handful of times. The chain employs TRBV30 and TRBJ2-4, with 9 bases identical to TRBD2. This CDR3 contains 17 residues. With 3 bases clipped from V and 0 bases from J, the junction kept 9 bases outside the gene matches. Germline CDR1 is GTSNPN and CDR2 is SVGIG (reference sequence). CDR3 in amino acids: CAWSQPGLAVAKNIQYF. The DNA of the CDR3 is TGTGCCTGGAGCCAGCCGGGACTAGCAGTAGCCAAAAACATTCAGTACTTC.

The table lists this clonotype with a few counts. The CDR3 spells CASRVKRGAGNSPLHF. CDR3 DNA: TGTGCCAGCAGAGTGAAAAGGGGAGCGGGCAATTCACCCCTCCACTTT. The J gene is TRBJ1-6, the V gene TRBV6-5; the D gene is possibly TRBD1 (5 bases). Germline assignment: CDR1 MNHEY and CDR2 SVGAGI. This CDR3 region has 16 residues. V gave up 6 bases and J gave up 7 bases, with 19 bases separating them.

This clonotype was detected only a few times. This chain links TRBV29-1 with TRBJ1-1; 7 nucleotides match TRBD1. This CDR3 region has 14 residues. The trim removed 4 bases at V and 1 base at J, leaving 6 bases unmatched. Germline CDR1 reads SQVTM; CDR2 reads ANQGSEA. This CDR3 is CSVGDTGANTEAFF. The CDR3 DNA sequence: TGCAGCGTTGGAGACACAGGGGCGAACACTGAAGCTTTCTTT.

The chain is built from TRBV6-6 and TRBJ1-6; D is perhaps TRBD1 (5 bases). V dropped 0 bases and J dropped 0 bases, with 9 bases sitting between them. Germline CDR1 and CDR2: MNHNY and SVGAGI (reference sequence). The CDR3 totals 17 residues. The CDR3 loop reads CASSYSGVGSYNSPLHF. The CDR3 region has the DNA TGTGCCAGCAGTTACTCGGGGGTGGGCTCCTATAATTCACCCCTCCACTTT.

The CDR3 region has the DNA TGTGCCAGCAGTCAACCTCGGGGGGGCAAGAACACCGGGGAGCTGTTTTTT. Its translation: CASSQPRGGKNTGELFF. The V call is TRBV6-5, the J call TRBJ2-2; TRBD2 matches at 8 bases. Germline CDR1 MNHEY, CDR2 SVGAGI. CDR3 length: 17 residues. With V trimmed by 5 bases and J by 1 base, 9 bases remained unmatched.

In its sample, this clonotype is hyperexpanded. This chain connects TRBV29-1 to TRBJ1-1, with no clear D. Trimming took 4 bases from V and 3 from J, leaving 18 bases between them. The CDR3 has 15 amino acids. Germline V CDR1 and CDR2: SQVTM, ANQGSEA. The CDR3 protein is CSVVPVAGTYTEAFF. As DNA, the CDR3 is TGCAGCGTTGTCCCCGTCGCAGGAACTTACACTGAAGCTTTCTTT.

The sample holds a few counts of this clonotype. The CDR3 DNA is TGTGCCAGCAGCTTTTGGGCCCTAAATTCACCCCTCCACTTT. Translating it yields CASSFWALNSPLHF. The rearrangement uses TRBV5-6 and TRBJ1-6; D is unresolved. CDR1 and CDR2 (germline): SGHDT, YYEEEE. The CDR3 loop spans 14 amino acids. V gave up 2 bases and J gave up 7 bases, with 10 bases separating them.

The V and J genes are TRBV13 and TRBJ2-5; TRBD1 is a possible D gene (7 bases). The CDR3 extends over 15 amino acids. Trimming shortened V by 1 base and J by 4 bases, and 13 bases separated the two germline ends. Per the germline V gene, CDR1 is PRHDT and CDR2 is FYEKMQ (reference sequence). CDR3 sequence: CASSLDMQGGETQYF. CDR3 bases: TGTGCCAGCAGCTTAGATATGCAGGGGGGAGAGACCCAGTACTTC.

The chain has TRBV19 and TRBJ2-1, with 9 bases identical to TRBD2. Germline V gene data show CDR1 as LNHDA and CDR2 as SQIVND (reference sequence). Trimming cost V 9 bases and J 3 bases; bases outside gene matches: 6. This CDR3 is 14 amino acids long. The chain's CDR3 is CASRSGRLYNEQFF. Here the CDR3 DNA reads TGTGCCAGCAGAAGCGGGAGGCTCTACAATGAGCAGTTCTTC.

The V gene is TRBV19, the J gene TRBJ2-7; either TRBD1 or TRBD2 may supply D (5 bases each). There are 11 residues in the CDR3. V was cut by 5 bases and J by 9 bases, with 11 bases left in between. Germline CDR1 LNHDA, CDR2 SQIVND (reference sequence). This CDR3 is CASSPTGGQYF. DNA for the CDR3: TGTGCCAGTAGTCCCACTGGGGGGCAGTACTTC.